Listed below are T cell receptor beta chains from one sample, sequenced in a study of breast tumors, draining lymph nodes, adjacent tissues. TCRdb recomputed calls from the multiplex PCR reads with MiXCR, one row per CDR3 protein. The sample includes 140,000 to 150,000 distinct CDR3 sequences, around a third seen only once; the top ten take around 2.3%. Input material: axillary lymph node tissue. These receptors all come from a female donor with breast cancer. Some clones in this sample may be carry-over from other donors' samples. The CDR3 runs from the conserved cysteine through the conserved F or W. D genes are given only for firm matches. Rows may omit the clone size; those that give it use once, few, many or a size class.

>-|TRBV6-6|TRBJ1-5|many
TGTGCCAGCAGTTACGGGGGCTATCAGCCCCAGCATTTT
CASSYGGYQPQHF
>-|TRBV6-5|TRBJ1-3|few
TGTGCCGGCAGCTACAATGAGATGATCCCTGGAAACACCATATATTTT
CAGSYNEMIPGNTIYF
>TRBD1|TRBV24-1|TRBJ1-2|many
TGTGCCACCAGTGATGGTATAATACATCCGGGACAGGGGTTATATGGCTACCCCTTC
CATSDGIIHPGQGLYGYPF
>TRBD1|TRBV11-1|TRBJ2-2|many
TGTGCCAGCAGCTTTGGGACAGTTAACACCGGGGAGCTGTTTTTT
CASSFGTVNTGELFF
>TRBD1|TRBV5-1|TRBJ1-1|-
TGCGCCAGCAGCCCAAGTGGACAGGGAGGGGGGAACACTGAAGCTTTCTTT
CASSPSGQGGGNTEAFF
>-|TRBV15|TRBJ2-7|-
TGTCACCCACCTTACAGGGACCCCCCCTACGAGCAGTACTTC
CHPPYRDPPYEQYF
>TRBD1|TRBV20-1|TRBJ2-2|-
TGCAGTCTAGACAGGGGGTCCACCGGGGAGCTGTTTTTT
CSLDRGSTGELFF
>-|TRBV20-1|TRBJ2-5|many
TGCAGTGCTAGAGGGTATCCAGGGGACGAAGAGACCCAGTACTTC
CSARGYPGDEETQYF
>-|TRBV2|TRBJ1-5|many
TGTGCCAGCAGTGAAGCGCTTGGGGGATATCAGCCCCAGCATTTT
CASSEALGGYQPQHF
>TRBD1|TRBV15|TRBJ1-4|many
TGTGCCACCAGCAGAGTACAGGGGACTAATGAAAAACTGTTTTTT
CATSRVQGTNEKLFF
>TRBD1|TRBV7-9|TRBJ1-3|-
TGTGCCAGCAGCCGCATAACGACAGGGTTCAGAAACACCATATATTTT
CASSRITTGFRNTIYF
>TRBD1|TRBV19|TRBJ1-2|many
TGTGCCAGTACCCGACGGGGGACAGGGCTAAAATCTAACTATGGCTACACCTTC
CASTRRGTGLKSNYGYTF
>-|TRBV5-1|TRBJ2-1|many
TGCGCCAGCAGCTTGGGGTGGGGATACAATGAGCAGTTCTTC
CASSLGWGYNEQFF
>-|TRBV5-1|TRBJ2-2|many
TGCGCCAGCAGCTTCGGGACCCTCGACACCGGGGAGCTGTTTTTT
CASSFGTLDTGELFF
>-|TRBV11-3|TRBJ2-3|-
TGTGCCAGCAGCCCCGGGACGGAAAGCACAGGTACGCAGTATTTT
CASSPGTESTGTQYF
>-|TRBV6-2/TRBV6-3|TRBJ1-6|-
TGTGCCAGCAGTCAGAGGACAGCACTCCACTTT
CASSQRTALHF
>-|TRBV7-9|TRBJ2-3|-
TGTGCCAGCAGCTTAGCATGGGGGGGCGGCACAGATACGCAGTATTTT
CASSLAWGGGTDTQYF
>-|TRBV5-1|TRBJ2-7|many
TGCGCCAGCAGCCCCGTTCCGGGGGAATCCTACGAGCAGTACTTC
CASSPVPGESYEQYF
>TRBD2|TRBV6-1|TRBJ2-3|many
TGTGCCAGCAGTGAGGGACTAGCGTCAGATACGCAGTATTTT
CASSEGLASDTQYF
>-|TRBV10-3|TRBJ1-5|many
TGTGCCATCAAGCGCGAGTTGGGTCAGCCCCAGCATTTT
CAIKRELGQPQHF
>-|TRBV7-9|TRBJ1-4|medium-sized
TGTGCCAGCAGCTTAGTGGGGGCCACGGCTAATGAAAAACTGTTTTTT
CASSLVGATANEKLFF
>TRBD1|TRBV24-1|TRBJ2-3|-
TGTGCCACCAGTGACCTGACAGGGCAAAAGGGAGATACGCAGTATTTT
CATSDLTGQKGDTQYF
>-|TRBV5-1|TRBJ2-1|-
TGCGCCAGCAGCAAGGACGGACTCAATGAGCAGTTCTTC
CASSKDGLNEQFF
>TRBD1|TRBV6-6|TRBJ1-2|many
TGTGCCAGCAGTTACTGGGACAGGGGCCTGCGGAACTATGGCTACACCTTC
CASSYWDRGLRNYGYTF
>-|TRBV20-1|TRBJ2-6|many
TGCAGTGCGGTCACAGACTCTGGGGCCAACGTCCTGACTTTC
CSAVTDSGANVLTF
>-|TRBV30|TRBJ2-6|many
TGTGCCTGGAGCATCGGTTCCGGGGCCAACGTCCTGACTTTC
CAWSIGSGANVLTF
>TRBD2|TRBV6-5|TRBJ2-1|many
TGTGCCAGCAGTTACGACGGGGGGACCAACAATGAGCAGTTCTTC
CASSYDGGTNNEQFF
>-|TRBV20-1|TRBJ1-2|many
TGCAGTGCTCCCCCAGGGTCTGGCTATGGCTACACCTTC
CSAPPGSGYGYTF
>TRBD1|TRBV11-1|TRBJ1-2|many
TGTGCCAGCAGCTTAAGAAGAGGAGGGAGGGGGCATGAAGGCTACACCTTC
CASSLRRGGRGHEGYTF
>-|TRBV6-5|TRBJ1-2|many
TGTGCCAGCAGTCACGCAGGGGCCGGCTACACCTTC
CASSHAGAGYTF
>TRBD2|TRBV6-1|TRBJ2-1|many
TGTGCCAGCAGGAAAACGGGGGGGACCTACAATGAGCAGTTCTTC
CASRKTGGTYNEQFF
>TRBD1|TRBV6-5|TRBJ1-5|many
TGTGCCAGCAGTTACTCCAGACAGGGGTCGCCCCAGCATTTT
CASSYSRQGSPQHF
>-|TRBV20-1|TRBJ1-2|many
TGCAGTGCTAGTGACGGGGTACATGGCTACACCTTC
CSASDGVHGYTF
>-|TRBV28|TRBJ2-5|-
TGTGCCAGCTGGCTGTCCGGCGGGGAGACCCAGTACTTC
CASWLSGGETQYF
>TRBD2|TRBV12-3/TRBV12-4|TRBJ2-3|-
TGTGCCAGCAGTATGGGGACTAGCGGGGGGAATGAGCAGTATTTT
CASSMGTSGGNEQYF
>-|TRBV5-8|TRBJ1-2|many
TGTGCCAGCAGCTTGGATCAGGGAATTGGAGGCTACACCTTC
CASSLDQGIGGYTF
>-|TRBV18|TRBJ1-2|many
TGTGCCAGCTCACCCGAACAGGGTTCTGGCTACACCTTC
CASSPEQGSGYTF
>-|TRBV11-3|TRBJ2-3|many
TGTGCCAGCAGCTTAGTCCACACAGATACGCAGTATTTT
CASSLVHTDTQYF
>-|TRBV10-2|TRBJ2-2|many
TGTGCCAGCAGTCCTCGGGGAGGAGGAACCGGGGAGCTGTTTTTT
CASSPRGGGTGELFF
>TRBD1|TRBV6-2/TRBV6-3|TRBJ1-4|few
TGTGCCAGCAGTTACAACCGGGACAGGGGTAGATTTGGAACTAATGAAAAACTGTTTTTT
CASSYNRDRGRFGTNEKLFF
>-|TRBV18|TRBJ2-6|few
TGTGCCAGCTCACCACGCTCAGGTTCTGGGGCCAACGTCCTGACTTTC
CASSPRSGSGANVLTF
>TRBD2|TRBV4-1|TRBJ2-1|many
TGCGCCAGCAGCCAAGGACTAGCGGACAGCTCCTACAATGAGCAGTTCTTC
CASSQGLADSSYNEQFF
>-|TRBV2|TRBJ2-5|many
TGTGCCAGCAGTGAAAGGTTCCGACGGGGCGAGGAGACCCAGTACTTC
CASSERFRRGEETQYF
>TRBD1|TRBV6-1|TRBJ1-3|many
TGTGCCAGCAGGGACAGGCTTAGGACTGGAAACACCATATATTTT
CASRDRLRTGNTIYF
>-|TRBV10-1|TRBJ1-3|few
TGCGCCAGTTCGATGGGGACATCTGGAAACACCATATATTTT
CASSMGTSGNTIYF
>-|TRBV5-1|TRBJ1-6|-
TGCGCCAGCAGCGTTGGAGGGGTCCGTCCACTTCCCCTCCACTTT
CASSVGGVRPLPLHF
>TRBD2|TRBV20-1|TRBJ2-3|many
TGCAGTGCGTACCCGGTGGGACTAGCGAGCACAGATACGCAGTATTTT
CSAYPVGLASTDTQYF
>TRBD2|TRBV7-8|TRBJ2-5|medium-sized
TGTGCCAGCAGTTTCACTAGCGGGTACCAAGAGACCCAGTACTTC
CASSFTSGYQETQYF
>-|TRBV4-1|TRBJ2-4|many
TGCGCCAGCAGCCAAGATTTGGCCTCACTAGCCAAAAACATTCAGTACTTC
CASSQDLASLAKNIQYF
>TRBD1|TRBV4-1|TRBJ1-3|many
TGCGCCAGCAGCCCCCAGGACAGGGCTGGAAACACCATATATTTT
CASSPQDRAGNTIYF
>-|TRBV2|TRBJ1-2|many
TGTGCCAGCAGTTTGACAGTTAACTATGGCTACACCTTC
CASSLTVNYGYTF
>-|TRBV20-1|TRBJ2-6|many
TGCAGTGCCTCCCTCTCAGGGTATGGTGGGGCCAACGTCCTGACTTTC
CSASLSGYGGANVLTF
>-|TRBV3-1|TRBJ1-2|many
TGTGCCAGCAGCCAAAGGACACAACAACGGCATGGCTACACCTTC
CASSQRTQQRHGYTF
>-|TRBV2|TRBJ2-5|-
TGTGCCAGCGGCACCGGTCTTAGAGAGACTCAGTACTTC
CASGTGLRETQYF
>-|TRBV20-1|TRBJ2-3|many
TGCAGTGCTAGCCCCTCCGACGGGGGCACAGATACGCAGTATTTT
CSASPSDGGTDTQYF